The 24 T cell receptor beta chains reported below all come from one sample, sequenced in a study of T cell repertoires in cytomegalovirus infection. MiXCR, run by TCRdb on the reads, gives a single entry per CDR3 protein. The sample holds about 250,000 distinct CDR3 sequences, about 18% seen once. Sequencing was done on a sample of CD8+ T cells from PBMCs. The origin of the receptors is a human donor in good health (CMV status not recorded). Some clones in this sample may be carry-over from other donors' samples.

This clonotype was counted ten times or more. The CDR3 coding sequence is TGTGCCAGCAGCTTGGTCGGGACTAGTGACTATGAGCAGTTCTTC. Translation: CASSLVGTSDYEQFF. This chain joins TRBV5-4 and TRBJ2-1; 8 positions match TRBD2. J was trimmed by 8 bases and V by 0 bases; bases with no gene match: 7. CDR1 and CDR2 from the germline V gene are SGHNT and YYREEE (reference sequence). The length of the CDR3 is 15 residues.

This clonotype has more than one count but fewer than ten. The gene calls are TRBV10-3 and TRBJ2-7; 8 bases map to TRBD2. V lost 3 bases to trimming and J lost 6 bases; unmatched junction nucleotides: 7. The CDR3 is made up of 14 amino acids. Per germline, CDR1 ENHRY and CDR2 SYGVKD. Here the CDR3 DNA reads TGTGCCATCAGTGAATCTGGCGGGGGGCGCGAGCAGTACTTC. This translates into CAISESGGGREQYF.

The sample holds a few counts of this clonotype. The rearrangement joins TRBV12-3 or TRBV12-4 to TRBJ2-5, with 8 bases identical to TRBD1. The CDR3 is 13 amino acids. Trimming cost V 5 bases and J 5 bases; bases outside gene matches: 4. CDR3 residues: CASSKTGAETQYF. In nucleotides, the CDR3 is TGTGCCAGCAGTAAGACAGGGGCCGAGACCCAGTACTTC.

In its sample, this clonotype was seen a few times. V and J are TRBV7-9 and TRBJ2-1; 9 bases are a match to TRBD1. The CDR3 is 16 amino acids. Germline CDR1 SEHNR, CDR2 FQNEAQ (reference sequence). J was trimmed by 0 bases and V by 4 bases; bases with no gene match: 4. The CDR3 DNA reads TGTGCCAGCAGCTGGACAGGGGTGAGCTCCTACAATGAGCAGTTCTTC. Its protein is CASSWTGVSSYNEQFF. Full variable domain (remainder filled in from reference TRBV7-9 and TRBJ2-1): DTGVSQNPRHKITKRGQNVTFRCDPISEHNRLYWYRQTLGQGPEFLTYFQNEAQLEKSRLLSDRFSAERPKGSFSTLEIQRTEQGDSAMYLCASSWTGVSSYNEQFFGPGTRLTVL.

In its sample, this clonotype was seen a few times. The J gene is TRBJ2-7, the V gene TRBV29-1; the D gene is possibly TRBD2 (7 bases). Trimming removed 0 bases at V and 3 bases at J, with 12 bases between. The V gene's germline CDR1 is SQVTM and CDR2 ANQGSEA. The CDR3 has 14 residues. The CDR3: CSVEDREGGYEQYF. CDR3 nucleotide sequence: TGCAGCGTTGAAGACAGGGAGGGGGGCTACGAGCAGTACTTC.

This clonotype was detected a few times. The V gene is TRBV4-1, the J gene TRBJ2-7; a possible D gene is TRBD2 (5 bases). The germline gives CDR1 MGHRA, CDR2 YSYEKL. The CDR3 is 13 amino acids. Trimming took off 1 base at V and 5 bases at J, with 9 bases between the two ends. The CDR3 DNA reads as TGCGCCAGCAGCCAAGTCGGGGTGAACGAGCAGTACTTC. Translation gives CASSQVGVNEQYF.

Many counts were recorded for this clonotype. The DNA for the CDR3 is TGTGCCAGCAGCCCTCCGGCTAGCGGGAGCACAGATACGCAGTATTTT. Protein sequence: CASSPPASGSTDTQYF. This chain links TRBV7-8 with TRBJ2-3; 8 bases align to TRBD2. Trimming took 5 bases from V and 0 from J; bases not matched to a gene: 7. In germline, CDR1 is SGHVS, CDR2 FQNEAQ. The CDR3 consists of 16 residues.

This clonotype has a handful of counts. The chain has TRBV7-6 and TRBJ1-1, with D unclear. Germline CDR1 reads SGHVS; CDR2 reads FNYEAQ. The CDR3 runs to 12 residues. Trimming cost V 7 bases and J 6 bases, with 12 bases left between them. The CDR3 DNA is TGTGCCAGCACCCACGGGCGCCCTGAAGCTTTCTTT. This codes for CASTHGRPEAFF. The complete variable domain, with remaining parts taken from reference TRBV7-6 and TRBJ1-1, reads GAGVSQSPRYKVTKRGQDVALRCDPISGHVSLYWYRQALGQGPEFLTYFNYEAQQDKSGLPNDRFSAERPEGSISTLTIQRTEQRDSAMYRCASTHGRPEAFFGQGTRLTVV.

This clonotype was observed at least ten times. This chain uses TRBV6-1 with TRBJ2-4; the match to TRBD1 covers 10 bases. The V segment lost 2 bases and the J segment 8 bases; nucleotides outside the gene matches: 3. Germline V gene lookup returns CDR1 MNHNS and CDR2 SASEGT. There are 14 residues in the CDR3. CDR3 region: CASSEWDRGDIQYF. The CDR3 DNA sequence: TGTGCCAGCAGTGAATGGGACAGGGGTGACATTCAGTACTTC.

This clonotype has more than one count but fewer than ten. The chain couples TRBV5-6 to TRBJ2-3; D could derive from TRBD1 or TRBD2 (7 bases each). V lost 4 bases and J lost 4, with 19 bases in between. The CDR3 has 16 amino acids. The germline V gene has CDR1 SGHDT and CDR2 YYEEEE. The CDR3 DNA follows: TGTGCCAGCAGCCCCTGGGAGGGGGCACGAGCAGATACGCAGTATTTT. This codes for CASSPWEGARADTQYF. The variable domain in full, with the rest retrieved from reference TRBV5-6 and TRBJ2-3, is DAGVTQSPTHLIKTRGQQVTLRCSPKSGHDTVSWYQQALGQGPQFIFQYYEEEERQRGNFPDRFSGHQFPNYSSELNVNALLLGDSALYLCASSPWEGARADTQYFGPGTRLTVL.

The CDR3 protein is CASSPIYRTTRDSLTYNEQFF. In DNA, the CDR3 is TGTGCCAGCTCACCCATCTACCGGACCACACGGGACAGCCTTACCTACAATGAGCAGTTCTTC. The chain couples TRBV18 to TRBJ2-1; 7 bases match TRBD1. The V gene's germline CDR1 is KGHSH and CDR2 LQKENI. The CDR3 has 21 residues. The ends lost 3 bases at V and 2 bases at J; junction bases unmatched: 22.

V is TRBV2 and J is TRBJ2-2; 8 nucleotides line up with TRBD2. The germline CDR1 and CDR2 sequences are SNHLY and FYNNEI. After removal of 8 bases from V and 6 bases from J, the junction contained 2 bases not matched to a gene. The CDR3 runs 12 residues. The CDR3: CASPGGSGELFF. The CDR3 bases are TGTGCCAGCCCGGGGGGGTCCGGGGAGCTGTTTTTT. The entire variable domain, with the rest obtained from reference TRBV2 and TRBJ2-2, is as follows: EPEVTQTPSHQVTQMGQEVILRCVPISNHLYFYWYRQILGQKVEFLVSFYNNEISEKSEIFDDQFSVERPDGSNFTLKIRSTKLEDSAMYFCASPGGSGELFFGEGSRLTVL.

This clonotype has a single count. The chain carries TRBV15 and TRBJ1-5; no definite D call. From germline, CDR1 is LNHNV and CDR2 YYDKDF (reference sequence). The CDR3 is made up of 15 amino acids. V lost 0 bases, J lost 2 bases, and 8 bases lay in between. This CDR3 reads CATSRDGVGNQPQHF. In DNA, the CDR3 is TGTGCCACCAGCAGAGATGGGGTAGGCAATCAGCCCCAGCATTTT.

This clonotype was picked up many times. The chain recombines TRBV7-9 with TRBJ1-4; D unresolved. CDR3 length equals 11 residues. The V end lost 5 bases, the J end lost 6 bases, and 4 bases lay between the germline ends. The germline V gene encodes CDR1 SEHNR and CDR2 FQNEAQ (reference sequence). As DNA, the CDR3 is TGTGCCAGCAGCCCACATGAAAAACTGTTTTTT. Its translation: CASSPHEKLFF.

This clonotype has ten or more counts. This CDR3 reads CASSPREGRGYNEQFF. The CDR3 nucleotides are TGTGCCAGCAGCCCCCGGGAGGGGCGGGGATACAATGAGCAGTTCTTC. The V and J genes are TRBV7-8 and TRBJ2-1, with 8 nucleotides matching TRBD2. Germline values: CDR1 SGHVS, CDR2 FQNEAQ. The CDR3 has 16 amino acids. After removal of 5 bases from V and 4 bases from J, the junction contained 10 bases not matched to a gene.

This clonotype was recorded many times. The chain joins TRBV7-2 to TRBJ2-3; TRBD2 agrees at 11 bases. Germline CDR1 is SGHTA and CDR2 is FQGNSA. After removal of 5 bases from V and 2 bases from J, the junction contained 6 bases not matched to a gene. The CDR3 extends over 16 amino acids. CDR3 in DNA: TGTGCCAGCAGCCCACTAGCGGGGGCCTTCACAGATACGCAGTATTTT. This gives the protein CASSPLAGAFTDTQYF.

This clonotype was seen many times. V usage is TRBV7-2 and J usage is TRBJ2-2; the D is unclear. Trimming took 6 bases from V and 6 from J, leaving 14 bases between them. CDR1 and CDR2 from the germline V gene are SGHTA and FQGNSA. There are 14 residues in the CDR3. CDR3 bases: TGTGCCAGCAGTTCGGACCCTTCCGCCGGGGAGCTGTTTTTT. Translating it yields CASSSDPSAGELFF. Using reference TRBV7-2 and TRBJ2-2 for the parts outside the CDR3, the full variable domain is GAGVSQSPSNKVTEKGKDVELRCDPISGHTALYWYRQSLGQGLEFLIYFQGNSAPDKSGLPSDRFSAERTGGSVSTLTIQRTQQEDSAVYLCASSSDPSAGELFFGEGSRLTVL.

This clonotype showed up just a few times. The rearrangement links TRBV6-6 to TRBJ1-5; D remains ambiguous. Germline V gene lookup returns CDR1 MNHNY and CDR2 SVGAGI (reference sequence). Trimming left V 0 bases short and J 3 bases short, with 9 bases between. The CDR3 extends over 15 amino acids. CDR3 sequence reads: CASSYSGRNNQPQHF. The CDR3 DNA reads as TGTGCCAGCAGTTACTCTGGACGTAACAATCAGCCCCAGCATTTT.

This clonotype was observed a handful of times. The gene calls are TRBV4-1 and TRBJ2-1; 13 bases fit TRBD2. V lost 0 bases and J lost 5; bases outside the gene matches: 4. CDR1 and CDR2 from the germline V gene are MGHRA and YSYEKL. CDR3 length equals 17 residues. This CDR3 is CASSQDRLAGGDNEQFF. The CDR3 coding sequence is TGCGCCAGCAGCCAAGATCGACTAGCGGGGGGAGACAATGAGCAGTTCTTC.

V usage is TRBV20-1 and J usage is TRBJ1-5; 8 bases are shared with TRBD1. Germline CDR1 is DFQATT and CDR2 is SNEGSKA (reference sequence). The CDR3 spans 15 residues. J gave up 4 bases and V 6 bases, and 11 bases lay outside the gene matches. The chain's CDR3 is CSATGELGGNQPQHF. CDR3 bases: TGCAGTGCGACAGGGGAGTTAGGTGGAAATCAGCCCCAGCATTTT.

At least ten counts were recorded for this clonotype. This chain uses TRBV7-2 with TRBJ2-7; tentative D call: TRBD2 (6 bases). Deletions cut 3 bases from V and 5 bases from J, with 11 bases between. The CDR3 runs to 13 residues. Germline CDR1 is SGHTA and CDR2 is FQGNSA. This chain's CDR3 is CASSFLASDEQYF. DNA of the CDR3: TGTGCCAGCAGCTTCCTAGCGTCGGACGAGCAGTACTTC.

Concerning this clonotype itself: A read error may explain this, as a much larger clone is one base away. The chain combines TRBV11-2 with TRBJ2-5; weak D call: TRBD1 (5 bases). The CDR3 has 13 amino acids. Per germline, CDR1 SGHAT and CDR2 FQNNGV. The CDR3: CASSWTQGETKYF. DNA for the CDR3: TGTGCCAGCAGCTGGACACAAGGAGAGACCAAGTACTTC.

This clonotype was picked up a small number of times. The rearrangement uses TRBV11-2 and TRBJ1-4; D remains unclear. This CDR3 is 15 amino acids long. Per the germline V gene, CDR1 is SGHAT and CDR2 is FQNNGV. V was cut by 1 base and J by 8 bases, with 14 bases left in between. The CDR3 DNA follows: TGTGCCAGCAGCTTAGGAGCAGTAACCGCCGAAAAACTGTTTTTT. As protein: CASSLGAVTAEKLFF.

The genes are TRBV7-6 and TRBJ1-1; weak D call: TRBD1 (5 bases). Trimming cost V 4 bases and J 8 bases, with 20 bases left between them. Germline V gene sequence: CDR1 SGHVS, CDR2 FNYEAQ. This CDR3 region has 15 residues. The CDR3 is CASSSFGAGRGEAFF. The DNA for the CDR3 is TGTGCCAGCAGCTCCTTTGGGGCAGGGAGGGGAGAAGCTTTCTTT.